This T cell receptor (beta chain) was sequenced for a study of blood T cell repertoires in COVID-19 (dated by TCRdb to about 2020). About the study as a whole: The collaborator samples originated in the United States, Italy and Spain and spanned the acute and convalescent phases of COVID-19. The material from the prospective study consisted of cDNA or gDNA derived from T cells, B-cell-depleted T cells, or PBMCs. The dataset comprised deeply sampled blood TCRbeta repertoires from subjects exposed to, actively infected with, or recovered from COVID-19. The repertoires were released in a freely available public database intended as a resource for research on the immune response to SARS-CoV-2. The samples were drawn from two sources: the first 160 participants of the ongoing ImmuneRACE study, and about 1,300 subjects contributed by 6 global collaborators. Nearly every sample came with metadata listing a de-identified subject ID, COVID-19 status, age in years and sex. HLA class I and class II types, where available, came from metadata supplied by the sample provider rather than from assay-based typing.

CDR1 and CDR2, per the germline V gene, are SGHVS and FQNEAQ. V is pared back by 1 base and J by 8 bases, with 14 bases lying between the germline termini. Including cysteine and phenylalanine, the CDR3 has 14 amino acids. CDR3 DNA only is kept here, 42 bases in frame from base 1. TCRbeta CDR3 regions were amplified from genomic DNA by means of the immunoSEQ Assay, a bias-controlled multiplex PCR. From the authors' description of their analysis: Within the assay, amplification of reference gene primers was used to estimate how many nucleated cells each sample contained. Sequence reads were collapsed and filtered to measure the absolute abundance of every unique TCRbeta CDR3 rearrangement. For each sample, productive Simpson clonality was calculated as the square root of Simpson's diversity index over productive rearrangements. Held by TCRdb, this immuneACCESS table contains in-frame sequences only and omits some clones. Under half of the omission traces to an unresolved V gene where checked; the cause of the rest is unknown. V, J and clone size are those of that table, while D and trimming were read from the DNA. For this sample there are about 200,000 clones; about nine tenths appear just once. Of the sample, 1.5% to 2% falls within the top ten clones.

Comment on this clone: What antigen it recognizes has not been identified. The record has no base qualities; no much larger clone is one base away.

Broader findings and caveats from the paper: The amount of clinical and demographic metadata varied by source and participant and was provided uncurated.

Collaborating institutions collected whole blood in K2EDTA tubes following their own protocols. For TCRbeta analysis, collaborators shipped samples in one of three forms: frozen whole blood, isolated PBMCs, or DNA extracted from either of those sample types. Sequencing was performed on peripheral blood. The sequence came from a man younger than 35 with active or convalescent COVID-19. Rearrangement joined TRBV7-8 to TRBJ1-2; TRBD1 might be the D gene, on 5 matching bases. The CDR3 region reads CASSLDLRASGYTF. The DNA is TGTGCCAGCAGCTTAGATCTCAGGGCCAGCGGCTACACCTTC.